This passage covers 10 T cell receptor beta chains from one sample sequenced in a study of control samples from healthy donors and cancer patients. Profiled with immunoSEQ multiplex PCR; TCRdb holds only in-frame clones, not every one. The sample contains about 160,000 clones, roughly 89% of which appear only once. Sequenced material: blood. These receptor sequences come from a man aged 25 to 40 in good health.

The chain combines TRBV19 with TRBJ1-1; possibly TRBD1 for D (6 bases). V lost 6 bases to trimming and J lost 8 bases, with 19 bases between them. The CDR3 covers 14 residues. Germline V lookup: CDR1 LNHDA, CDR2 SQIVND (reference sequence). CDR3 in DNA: TGTGCCAGTAGCCGGAACAGGGTCTTGCGCGAAGCTTTCTTT. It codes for CASSRNRVLREAFF.

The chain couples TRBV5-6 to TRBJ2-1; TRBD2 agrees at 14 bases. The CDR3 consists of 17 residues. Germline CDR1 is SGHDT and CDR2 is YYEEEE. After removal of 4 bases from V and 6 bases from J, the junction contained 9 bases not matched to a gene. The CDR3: CASSLGTSGGKSNEQFF. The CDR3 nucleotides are TGTGCCAGCAGCCTGGGGACTAGCGGGGGTAAAAGCAATGAGCAGTTCTTC.

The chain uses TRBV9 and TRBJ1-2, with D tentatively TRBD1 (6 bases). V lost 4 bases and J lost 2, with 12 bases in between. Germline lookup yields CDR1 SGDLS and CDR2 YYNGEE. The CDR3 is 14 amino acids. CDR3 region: CASSPQGMNYGYTF. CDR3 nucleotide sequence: TGTGCCAGCAGCCCCCAGGGGATGAACTATGGCTACACCTTC.

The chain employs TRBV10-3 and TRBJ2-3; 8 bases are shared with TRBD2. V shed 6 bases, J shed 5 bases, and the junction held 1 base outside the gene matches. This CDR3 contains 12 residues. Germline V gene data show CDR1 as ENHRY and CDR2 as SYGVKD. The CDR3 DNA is TGTGCCATCAGCGGGGGGGAAGATACGCAGTATTTT. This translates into CAISGGEDTQYF.

The CDR3 sequence: CASSWQGFTYNEQFF. DNA of the CDR3: TGTGCCAGCAGCTGGCAGGGATTTACCTACAATGAGCAGTTCTTC. The V gene is TRBV5-6, the J gene TRBJ2-1; maybe TRBD1 (5 bases). Trimming pared 3 bases from V and 2 bases from J, leaving 12 bases between. CDR1 and CDR2 from the germline V gene are SGHDT and YYEEEE. The CDR3 length is 15 residues.

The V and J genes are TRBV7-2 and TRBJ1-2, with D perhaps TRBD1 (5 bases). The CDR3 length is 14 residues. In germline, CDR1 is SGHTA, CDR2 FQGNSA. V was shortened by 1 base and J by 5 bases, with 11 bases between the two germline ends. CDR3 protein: CASSLEIGDYGYTF. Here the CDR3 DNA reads TGTGCCAGCAGCTTAGAAATAGGGGATTATGGCTACACCTTC. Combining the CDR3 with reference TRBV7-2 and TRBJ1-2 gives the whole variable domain GAGVSQSPSNKVTEKGKDVELRCDPISGHTALYWYRQSLGQGLEFLIYFQGNSAPDKSGLPSDRFSAERTGGSVSTLTIQRTQQEDSAVYLCASSLEIGDYGYTFGSGTRLTVV.

The CDR3 protein is CASRSRGDYGYTF. CDR3 nucleotides: TGTGCCAGTAGATCCAGGGGGGACTATGGCTACACCTTC. The chain is built from TRBV19 and TRBJ1-2; 7 nucleotides agree with TRBD1. CDR1 is LNHDA and CDR2 is SQIVND in the germline V gene (reference sequence). The CDR3 loop spans 13 amino acids. V was pared by 6 bases and J by 3 bases, with 4 bases of the junction left unmatched.

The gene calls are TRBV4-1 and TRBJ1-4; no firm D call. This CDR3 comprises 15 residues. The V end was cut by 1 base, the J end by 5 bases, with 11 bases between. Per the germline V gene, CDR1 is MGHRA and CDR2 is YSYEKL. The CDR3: CASSQVGKGNEKLFF. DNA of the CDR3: TGCGCCAGCAGCCAAGTCGGAAAAGGAAATGAAAAACTGTTTTTT.

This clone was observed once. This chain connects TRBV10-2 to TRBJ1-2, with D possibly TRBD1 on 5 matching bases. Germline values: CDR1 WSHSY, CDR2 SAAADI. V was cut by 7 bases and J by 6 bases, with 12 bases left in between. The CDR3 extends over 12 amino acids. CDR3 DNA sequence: TGCGCCAGCAACGAGGGGCTACATGGCTACACCTTC. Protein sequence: CASNEGLHGYTF.

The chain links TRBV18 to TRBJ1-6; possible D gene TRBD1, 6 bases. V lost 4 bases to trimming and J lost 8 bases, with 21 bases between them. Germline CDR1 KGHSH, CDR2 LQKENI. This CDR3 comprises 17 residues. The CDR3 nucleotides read TGTGCCAGCTCACAGGGACTACCGGGACATAAGGATTCACCCCTCCACTTT. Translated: CASSQGLPGHKDSPLHF.